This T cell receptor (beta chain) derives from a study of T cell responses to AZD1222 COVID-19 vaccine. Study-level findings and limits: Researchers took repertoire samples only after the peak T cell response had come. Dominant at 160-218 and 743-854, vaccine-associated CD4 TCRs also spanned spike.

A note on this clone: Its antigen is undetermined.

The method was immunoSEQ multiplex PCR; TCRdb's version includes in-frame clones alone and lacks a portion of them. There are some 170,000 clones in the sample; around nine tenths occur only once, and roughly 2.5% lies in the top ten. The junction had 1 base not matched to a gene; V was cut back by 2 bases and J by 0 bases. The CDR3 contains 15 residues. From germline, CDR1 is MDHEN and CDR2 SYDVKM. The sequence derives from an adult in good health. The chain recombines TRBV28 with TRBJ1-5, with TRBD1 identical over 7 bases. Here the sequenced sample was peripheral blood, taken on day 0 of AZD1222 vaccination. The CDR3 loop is CASSLGDSSNQPQHF. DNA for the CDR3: TGTGCCAGCAGTTTAGGGGACAGTAGCAATCAGCCCCAGCATTTT.